These T cell receptor beta chains were read from a single sample in a study of blood T cell repertoires in COVID-19. Sequencing was performed with immunoSEQ multiplex PCR; in TCRdb, only in-frame clones are kept and a portion is missing. This table holds fewer than 500,000 clones, over 65% found once. Sequencing used peripheral blood. All receptors come from a human donor with acute or convalescent COVID-19. The donor label of this sample is uncertain. CDR3s include the opening cysteine and the closing phenylalanine or tryptophan. A D gene is named only where the DNA matches it firmly. Rows may omit the clone size; those that give it use once, few, many or a size class.

D: -
V: TRBV28
J: TRBJ1-6
size: -
DNA: TGTGCCAGCAAACGGGTTGGTAATTCACCCCTCCACTTT
CDR3: CASKRVGNSPLHF

D: -
V: TRBV19
J: TRBJ1-2
size: -
DNA: TGTGCCAGTAGTATCGGTGAGGGTAGCGGGGGCTACACCTTC
CDR3: CASSIGEGSGGYTF

D: TRBD2
V: TRBV27
J: TRBJ2-1
size: -
DNA: TGTGCCAGCAGTTTCTTTTCTGCGACTAGCGGATACAATGAGCAGTTCTTC
CDR3: CASSFFSATSGYNEQFF

D: TRBD1
V: TRBV7-8
J: TRBJ1-4
size: -
DNA: TGTGCCAGCAGCTGGGACAGGGGCGCTATCAATAATGAAAAACTGTTTTTT
CDR3: CASSWDRGAINNEKLFF

D: -
V: TRBV5-1
J: TRBJ2-7
size: -
DNA: TGCGCCAGCAGCTTAGGGCCAACAGGAACCTACGAGCAGTACTTC
CDR3: CASSLGPTGTYEQYF

D: TRBD1
V: TRBV4-1
J: TRBJ1-2
size: -
DNA: TGCGCCAGCAGCCAGACCGGGACAGGGAATTACTATGGCTACACCTTC
CDR3: CASSQTGTGNYYGYTF

D: -
V: TRBV5-4
J: TRBJ1-1
size: -
DNA: TGTGCCAGCAGCTTGGTGAGGGATGAAGCTTTCTTT
CDR3: CASSLVRDEAFF

D: -
V: TRBV5-1
J: TRBJ2-1
size: -
DNA: TGCGCCAGCAGCCCACCCCTAGAACCCCCTAAACAGTTCTTC
CDR3: CASSPPLEPPKQFF

D: -
V: TRBV27
J: TRBJ2-1
size: -
DNA: TGTGCCAGCAGTTTAAGTAGAGAGAATGAGCAGTTCTTC
CDR3: CASSLSRENEQFF

D: TRBD1
V: TRBV27
J: TRBJ1-5
size: -
DNA: TGTGCCAGCAGGACCGGACAGGGGAACAATCAGCCCCAGCATTTT
CDR3: CASRTGQGNNQPQHF

D: -
V: TRBV27
J: TRBJ2-7
size: -
DNA: TGTGCCAGCAGTTTAGGGGGCAATTACTACGAGCAGTACTTC
CDR3: CASSLGGNYYEQYF

D: -
V: TRBV27
J: TRBJ1-6
size: few
DNA: TGTGCCAGCACCGGCCTAGGCTCGGATAATTCACCCCTCCACTTT
CDR3: CASTGLGSDNSPLHF

D: -
V: TRBV2
J: TRBJ1-5
size: -
DNA: TGTGCCAGCAGTGTTGGGGGCAGGGGTAAGTATCAGCCCCAGCATTTT
CDR3: CASSVGGRGKYQPQHF

D: TRBD1
V: TRBV7-6
J: TRBJ2-7
size: -
DNA: TGTGCCAGCAGCTTAGCTGGGACAGGTCAGTACTTC
CDR3: CASSLAGTGQYF

D: -
V: TRBV27
J: TRBJ1-2
size: -
DNA: TGTGCCAGCAGTTTAGGGTCCGGGTCCCTGCTCTATGGCTACACCTTC
CDR3: CASSLGSGSLLYGYTF

D: TRBD1
V: TRBV12-3/TRBV12-4
J: TRBJ2-7
size: -
DNA: TGTGCCAGCAGTTCCACAGGGGGCTACGAGCAGTACTTC
CDR3: CASSSTGGYEQYF

D: TRBD1
V: TRBV24-1
J: TRBJ2-3
size: once
DNA: TGTGCCACCAGTCAAACCCCCGGGACAGGGAGGCCAGATACGCAGTATTTT
CDR3: CATSQTPGTGRPDTQYF